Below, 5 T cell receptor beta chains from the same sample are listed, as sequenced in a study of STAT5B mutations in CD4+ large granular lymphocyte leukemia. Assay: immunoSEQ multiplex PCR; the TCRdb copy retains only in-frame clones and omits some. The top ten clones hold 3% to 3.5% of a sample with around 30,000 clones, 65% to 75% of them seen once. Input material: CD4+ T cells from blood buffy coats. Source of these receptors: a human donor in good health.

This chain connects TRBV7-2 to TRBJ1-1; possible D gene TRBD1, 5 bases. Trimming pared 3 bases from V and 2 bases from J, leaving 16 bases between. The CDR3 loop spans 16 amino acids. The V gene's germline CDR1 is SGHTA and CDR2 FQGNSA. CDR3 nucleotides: TGTGCCAGCAGCTTGGGGCGGGTCAGCTATAACACTGAAGCTTTCTTT. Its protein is CASSLGRVSYNTEAFF.

The CDR3 here is CASSRQGVRANQPQHF. The DNA of the CDR3 is TGTGCCAGCAGCAGACAGGGTGTCAGGGCTAATCAGCCCCAGCATTTT. This chain joins TRBV2 and TRBJ1-5; 7 bases agree with TRBD1. CDR1 SNHLY and CDR2 FYNNEI come from the germline V gene. The V and J ends lost 6 bases and 4 bases, in that order; junction bases with no gene match: 12. The CDR3 runs to 16 residues.

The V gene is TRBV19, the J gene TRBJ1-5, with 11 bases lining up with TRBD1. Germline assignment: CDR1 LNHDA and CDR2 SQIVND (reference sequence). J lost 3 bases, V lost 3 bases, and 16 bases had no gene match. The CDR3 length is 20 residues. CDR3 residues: CASSIDRRTGGSEDNQPQHF. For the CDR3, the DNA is TGTGCCAGTAGTATCGACAGACGGACAGGGGGCAGTGAGGACAATCAGCCCCAGCATTTT.

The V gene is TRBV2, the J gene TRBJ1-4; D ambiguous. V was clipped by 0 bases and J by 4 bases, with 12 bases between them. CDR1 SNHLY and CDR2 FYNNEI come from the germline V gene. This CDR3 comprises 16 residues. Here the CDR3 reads CASSEAGGPSNEKLFF. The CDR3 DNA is TGTGCCAGCAGTGAAGCGGGAGGACCGAGTAATGAAAAACTGTTTTTT.

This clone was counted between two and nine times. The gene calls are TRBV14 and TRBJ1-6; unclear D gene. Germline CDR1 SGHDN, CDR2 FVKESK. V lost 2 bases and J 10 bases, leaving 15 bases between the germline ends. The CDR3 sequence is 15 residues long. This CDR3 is CASSQFVQIKSPLHF. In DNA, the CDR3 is TGTGCCAGCAGCCAATTCGTACAAATAAAATCACCCCTCCACTTT.